This is a list of T cell receptor beta chains from one sample in a study of OX40 agonist ivuxolimab in advanced cancers. Only in-frame clones appear in the TCRdb table, and some are missing; sequencing was by immunoSEQ multiplex PCR. The sample lists roughly 62,000 clones, 65% to 85% occurring once. The sequencing used CD4+ or CD8+ T cells sorted from blood, collected in a trial of the OX40 agonist ivuxolimab. The receptors stem from an adult with an advanced solid tumor such as melanoma, head and neck, liver or kidney cancer. The CDR3 runs from the conserved cysteine through the conserved F or W. D genes are given only for firm matches. Only part of the rows carry a size: once, few, many, or a class if the clone is expanded.

abundance	j_gene	v_gene	d_gene	CDR3nt	CDR3aa
once	TRBJ2-7	TRBV29-1	TRBD2	TGCAGCGTTGAAGGAGCCGGGACTAGCGGGAGGGTCCTCGAGCAGTACTTC	CSVEGAGTSGRVLEQYF
NA	TRBJ2-7	TRBV5-5	TRBD1	TGTGCCAGCAGCTTGGCACAGGGGGACGAGCAGTACTTC	CASSLAQGDEQYF
few	TRBJ2-7	TRBV30	TRBD1	TGTGCCTGCTGGACAGGGAGCTACGAGCAGTACTTC	CACWTGSYEQYF
NA	TRBJ2-7	TRBV5-1	NA	TGCGCCAGCAGCTTGGCCGAGTGGGACGAGCAGTACTTC	CASSLAEWDEQYF
NA	TRBJ1-1	TRBV6-6	NA	TGTGCCAGCAGTTACTCGAATCCGGGTTTGACTGAAGCTTTCTTT	CASSYSNPGLTEAFF
NA	TRBJ2-5	TRBV29-1	NA	TGCAGCGTTTCCCGTGGGGGCGGGGGTCAAGAGACCCAGTACTTC	CSVSRGGGGQETQYF
NA	TRBJ2-3	TRBV19	TRBD2	TGTGCCAGTAGTAAGCCGGGACTAGTCCTCACAGATACGCAGTATTTT	CASSKPGLVLTDTQYF
NA	TRBJ1-4	TRBV2	NA	TGTGCCAGCACCCTGGGGAGACAGACTAATGAAAAACTGTTTTTT	CASTLGRQTNEKLFF
NA	TRBJ1-1	TRBV6-5	TRBD1	TGTGCCAGCAGTTCTGGGACAGAGGCTCACACTGAAGCTTTCTTT	CASSSGTEAHTEAFF
NA	TRBJ2-7	TRBV6-1	NA	TGTGCCAGCACCTCCGGGCCCTACCAGTACTTC	CASTSGPYQYF
NA	TRBJ2-1	TRBV2	NA	TGTGCCAGCATAGGTATGTTTAGCAGCAGTTGGCAGTTCTTC	CASIGMFSSSWQFF
NA	TRBJ2-3	TRBV7-9	NA	TGTGCCAGCAGCTTAATTCTAGGGGCAGGCACAGATACGCAGTATTTT	CASSLILGAGTDTQYF
NA	TRBJ2-3	TRBV6-5	NA	TGTGCCAGCAGTTACGCGCTAGCGACAGATACGCAGTATTTT	CASSYALATDTQYF